The 9 T cell receptor beta chains below were found in one sample sequenced in a study of shared clonotypes between healthy human individuals. Profiled with immunoSEQ multiplex PCR; TCRdb holds only in-frame clones, not every one. Counted here are roughly 2,000,000 clones, roughly 94% occurring once; the ten biggest clones make up 1.2%. CD8 cells classed as naive were CD45RO-negative and positively selected for CCR7, excluding terminally differentiated effector memory CD45RA+ cells. Sequencing was performed on naive CD8+ T cells sorted from blood. Every receptor here comes from a man between 18 and 29 years old in good health.

The chain recombines TRBV6-5 with TRBJ2-4; unclear D gene. Germline values: CDR1 MNHEY, CDR2 SVGAGI. Trimming pared 3 bases from V and 9 bases from J, leaving 6 bases between. This CDR3 is built from 11 residues. CDR3 nucleotides: TGTGCCAGCAGTTATGGCGGCATTCAGTACTTC. This sequence encodes CASSYGGIQYF.

This clone was observed once. J is TRBJ2-1 and V is TRBV18; D perhaps matches TRBD2 (5 bases). The CDR3 spans 15 residues. CDR1 is KGHSH and CDR2 is LQKENI in the germline V gene. Trimming took off 6 bases at V and 6 bases at J, with 18 bases between the two ends. CDR3 nucleotide sequence: TGTGCCAGCTCGGCAGGACGGGGAAATGTCAATGAGCAGTTCTTC. It codes for CASSAGRGNVNEQFF. Looking up the rest from reference TRBV18 and TRBJ2-1 gives the full variable domain: NAGVMQNPRHLVRRRGQEARLRCSPMKGHSHVYWYRQLPEEGLKFMVYLQKENIIDESGMPKERFSAEFPKEGPSILRIQQVVRGDSAAYFCASSAGRGNVNEQFFGPGTRLTVL.

The chain couples TRBV4-1 to TRBJ1-2; 10 bases map to TRBD1. The CDR3 runs to 15 residues. Germline V CDR1 and CDR2: MGHRA, YSYEKL. V lost 2 bases to trimming and J lost 6 bases; unmatched junction nucleotides: 6. CDR3 sequence reads: CASSQLGTGVHGYTF. The CDR3 DNA reads as TGCGCCAGCAGCCAACTCGGGACAGGGGTGCATGGCTACACCTTC.

This sequence joins TRBV30 and TRBJ2-1; tentative D call: TRBD2 (5 bases). Trimming stripped 0 bases from V and 3 bases from J, with 12 bases between. The CDR3 loop spans 15 amino acids. From germline, CDR1 is GTSNPN and CDR2 SVGIG (reference sequence). CDR3: CAWSVLDGNYNEQFF. The CDR3 bases are TGTGCCTGGAGTGTATTAGACGGGAACTACAATGAGCAGTTCTTC.

On this clone: Just one base apart from a much larger clone, this may be a read error. Other DNA variants within this sample encode the same CDR3. This rearrangement joins TRBV7-9 to TRBJ2-2; no clear D. Germline lookup yields CDR1 SEHNR and CDR2 FQNEAQ (reference sequence). CDR3 length equals 11 residues. The V end was cut by 3 bases, the J end by 5 bases, with 1 base between. The CDR3 region has the DNA TGTGCCAGCAGCTTTACCGGGGAGCTGTTTTTT. Encoded protein: CASSFTGELFF.

V usage is TRBV11-3 and J usage is TRBJ2-6, with D unresolved. V lost 6 bases, J lost 0 bases, and 9 bases lay in between. The CDR3 extends over 15 amino acids. Germline V gene data show CDR1 as SGHNT and CDR2 as YENEEA. The CDR3 reads CASSGDNSGANVLTF. The CDR3 coding sequence is TGTGCCAGCAGTGGTGACAACTCTGGGGCCAACGTCCTGACTTTC.

The genes are TRBV28 and TRBJ1-2; D is perhaps TRBD1 (6 bases). V was shortened by 5 bases and J by 4 bases, with 17 bases between the two germline ends. Looked up from germline, CDR1 is MDHEN and CDR2 is SYDVKM. This CDR3 spans 15 amino acids. DNA of the CDR3: TGTGCCAGCAGTCCGTGGGGACAACGCGGCTATGGCTACACCTTC. Protein sequence: CASSPWGQRGYGYTF.

The chain combines TRBV9 with TRBJ2-5; maybe TRBD1 (6 bases). Trimming cost V 4 bases and J 3 bases, with 13 bases left between them. The germline V gene has CDR1 SGDLS and CDR2 YYNGEE. This CDR3 is 14 amino acids long. In DNA, the CDR3 is TGTGCCAGCAGCCCGTCGGACAGAGAAGAGACCCAGTACTTC. This translates into CASSPSDREETQYF.

Note on this clone: In the same sample, other DNA sequences code for this CDR3. The chain employs TRBV27 and TRBJ1-5; no clear D gene. Trimming shortened V by 2 bases and J by 3 bases, and 8 bases separated the two germline ends. The CDR3 extends over 14 amino acids. CDR1 and CDR2 (germline): MNHEY, SMNVEV (reference sequence). The CDR3 here is CASSLTGSNQPQHF. CDR3 coding DNA: TGTGCCAGCAGTTTAACTGGTTCCAATCAGCCCCAGCATTTT.